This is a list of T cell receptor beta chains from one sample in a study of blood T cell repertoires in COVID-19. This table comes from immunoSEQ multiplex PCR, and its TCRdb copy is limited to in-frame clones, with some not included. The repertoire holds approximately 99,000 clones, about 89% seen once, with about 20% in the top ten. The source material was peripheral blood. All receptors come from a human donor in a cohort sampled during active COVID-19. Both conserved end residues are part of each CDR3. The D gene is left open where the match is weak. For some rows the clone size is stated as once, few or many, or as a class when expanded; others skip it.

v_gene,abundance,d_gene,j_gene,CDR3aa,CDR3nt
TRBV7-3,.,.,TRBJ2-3,CASSLSGTTDTQYF,TGTGCCAGCAGCTTAAGCGGGACCACAGATACGCAGTATTTT
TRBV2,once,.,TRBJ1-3,CASSEARTDHDSGNTIYF,TGTGCCAGCAGTGAAGCGAGGACAGACCATGACTCTGGAAACACCATATATTTT
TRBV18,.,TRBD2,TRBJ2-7,CATSPGGYEQYF,TGTGCCACCTCCCCGGGGGGCTACGAGCAGTACTTC
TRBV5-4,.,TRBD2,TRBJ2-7,CASSGSGTPYEQYF,TGTGCCAGCAGCGGGAGCGGGACTCCCTACGAGCAGTACTTC
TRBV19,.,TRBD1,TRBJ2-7,CASSTSGTGIYEQYF,TGTGCCAGTAGTACCTCCGGGACAGGGATCTACGAGCAGTACTTC
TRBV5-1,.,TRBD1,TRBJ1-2,CASSLGTGSKGYGYTF,TGCGCCAGCAGCTTGGGGACAGGGTCTAAGGGGTATGGCTACACCTTC
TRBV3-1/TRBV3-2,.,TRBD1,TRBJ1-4,CASSPRDRKNEKLFF,TGTGCCAGCAGCCCCCGGGACAGAAAAAATGAAAAACTGTTTTTT
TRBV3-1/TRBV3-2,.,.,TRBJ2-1,CASSQEGGGSYNEQFF,TGTGCCAGCAGCCAAGAGGGAGGGGGGTCCTACAATGAGCAGTTCTTC
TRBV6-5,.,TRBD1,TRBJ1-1,CASSLDRGLSEAFF,TGTGCCAGCAGTTTGGACAGGGGGCTTTCTGAAGCTTTCTTT
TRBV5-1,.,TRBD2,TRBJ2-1,CASSLAVSGLARNEQFF,TGCGCCAGCAGCTTGGCCGTCTCGGGACTAGCCCGGAATGAGCAGTTCTTC
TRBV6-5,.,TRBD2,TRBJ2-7,CASKREPYEQYF,TGTGCCAGCAAGCGGGAGCCCTACGAGCAGTACTTC
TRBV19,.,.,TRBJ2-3,CASSIWSTRTDTQYF,TGTGCCAGTAGTATTTGGAGTACCCGCACAGATACGCAGTATTTT
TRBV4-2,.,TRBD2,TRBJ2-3,CASSQVLAGAGGTDTQYF,TGTGCCAGCAGCCAAGTCCTAGCGGGAGCGGGGGGCACAGATACGCAGTATTTT
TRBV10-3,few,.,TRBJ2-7,CAISVPAAEQYF,TGTGCCATCAGTGTTCCTGCTGCGGAGCAGTACTTC
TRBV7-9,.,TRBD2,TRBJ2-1,CASSSSGRGSNEQFF,TGTGCCAGCAGCTCTAGCGGGAGGGGATCGAATGAGCAGTTCTTC